Many counts were recorded for the clone carrying this T cell receptor beta chain. Its cognate antigen is unknown. CDR3 length equals 15 residues. CDR1 and CDR2 (germline): LNHDA, SQIVND (reference sequence). J was trimmed by 12 bases and V by 10 bases; bases with no gene match: 16. The sample belongs to a study of Graves' ophthalmopathy and Graves' hyperthyroidism. Regarding the study as a whole: Blood samples also showed most expanded thyroid clonotypes exceeding 0.001 frequency.

RNA transcripts were the template, and TCR beta CDR3 regions were amplified from them. HTBI primers were used in a first-round RT-PCR, which preceded a second-round multiplex PCR. One entry per CDR3 protein, called by TCRdb with MiXCR from the multiplex PCR reads. The sample has a few hundred thousand distinct CDR3 sequences; 15% are singletons. Sequencing was performed on peripheral blood. The chain employs TRBV19 and TRBJ1-6; TRBD1 agrees at 9 bases. The source is a woman aged 18-35 years with stable Graves' hyperthyroidism. This CDR3 is CATRPGGQGTVPLHF. For the CDR3, the DNA is TGTGCCACGAGGCCGGGGGGACAGGGAACCGTACCCCTCCACTTT.